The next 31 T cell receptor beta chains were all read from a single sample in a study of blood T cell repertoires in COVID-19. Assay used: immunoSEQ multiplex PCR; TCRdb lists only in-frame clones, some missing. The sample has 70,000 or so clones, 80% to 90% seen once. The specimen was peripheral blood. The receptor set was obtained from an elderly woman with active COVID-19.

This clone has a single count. CDR3: CASSFLGGQETQYF. In nucleotides, the CDR3 is TGTGCCAGCAGTTTTTTGGGGGGCCAAGAGACCCAGTACTTC. The rearrangement links TRBV28 to TRBJ2-5; D is possibly TRBD2 (6 bases). V lost 3 bases and J 1 base, leaving 9 bases between the germline ends. Germline V gene lookup returns CDR1 MDHEN and CDR2 SYDVKM. The CDR3 contains 14 residues.

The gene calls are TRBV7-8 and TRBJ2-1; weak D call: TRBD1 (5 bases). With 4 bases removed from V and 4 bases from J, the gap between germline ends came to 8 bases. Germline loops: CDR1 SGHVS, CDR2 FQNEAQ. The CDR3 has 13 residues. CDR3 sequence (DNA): TGTGCCAGCAGCTCACAGGAGTACAATGAGCAGTTCTTC. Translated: CASSSQEYNEQFF. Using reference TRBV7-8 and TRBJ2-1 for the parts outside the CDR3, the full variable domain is GAGVSQSPRYKVAKRGQDVALRCDPISGHVSLFWYQQALGQGPEFLTYFQNEAQLDKSGLPSDRFFAERPEGSVSTLKIQRTQQEDSAVYLCASSSQEYNEQFFGPGTRLTVL.

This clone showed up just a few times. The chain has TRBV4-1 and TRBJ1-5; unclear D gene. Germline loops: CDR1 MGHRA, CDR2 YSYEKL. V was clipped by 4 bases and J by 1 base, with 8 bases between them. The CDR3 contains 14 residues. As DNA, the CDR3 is TGCGCCAGCAGCCTCCTAGACAGCAATCAGCCCCAGCATTTT. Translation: CASSLLDSNQPQHF.

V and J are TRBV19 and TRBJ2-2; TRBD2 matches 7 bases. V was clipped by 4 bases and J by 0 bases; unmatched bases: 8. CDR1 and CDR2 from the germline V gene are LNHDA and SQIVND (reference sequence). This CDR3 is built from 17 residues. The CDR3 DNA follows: TGTGCCAGTAGTAGTGGGGCTAGCGGACCGAACACCGGGGAGCTGTTTTTT. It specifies CASSSGASGPNTGELFF. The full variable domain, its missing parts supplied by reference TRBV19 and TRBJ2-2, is DGGITQSPKYLFRKEGQNVTLSCEQNLNHDAMYWYRQDPGQGLRLIYYSQIVNDFQKGDIAEGYSVSREKKESFPLTVTSAQKNPTAFYLCASSSGASGPNTGELFFGEGSRLTVL.

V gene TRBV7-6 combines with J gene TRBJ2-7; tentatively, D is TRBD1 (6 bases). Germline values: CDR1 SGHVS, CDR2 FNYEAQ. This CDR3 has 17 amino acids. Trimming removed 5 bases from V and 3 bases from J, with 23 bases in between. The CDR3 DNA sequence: TGTGCCAGCAGCCTCAGTCCACTCGGACAGCCTAACTACGAGCAGTACTTC. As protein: CASSLSPLGQPNYEQYF. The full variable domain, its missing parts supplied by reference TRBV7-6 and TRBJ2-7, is GAGVSQSPRYKVTKRGQDVALRCDPISGHVSLYWYRQALGQGPEFLTYFNYEAQQDKSGLPNDRFSAERPEGSISTLTIQRTEQRDSAMYRCASSLSPLGQPNYEQYFGPGTRLTVT.

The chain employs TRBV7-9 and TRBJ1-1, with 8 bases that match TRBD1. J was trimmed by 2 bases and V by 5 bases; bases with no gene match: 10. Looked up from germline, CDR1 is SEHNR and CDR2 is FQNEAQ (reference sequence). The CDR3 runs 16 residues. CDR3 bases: TGTGCCAGCAGCAAGCGATGGACAGGGCCAAACACTGAAGCTTTCTTT. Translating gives CASSKRWTGPNTEAFF.

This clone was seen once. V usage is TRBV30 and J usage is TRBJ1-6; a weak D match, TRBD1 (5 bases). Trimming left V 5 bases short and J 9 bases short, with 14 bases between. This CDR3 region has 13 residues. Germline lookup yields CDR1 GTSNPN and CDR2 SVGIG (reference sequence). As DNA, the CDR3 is TGTGCCTGGCAAGCGGGGCTAGGTTCACCCCTCCACTTT. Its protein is CAWQAGLGSPLHF.

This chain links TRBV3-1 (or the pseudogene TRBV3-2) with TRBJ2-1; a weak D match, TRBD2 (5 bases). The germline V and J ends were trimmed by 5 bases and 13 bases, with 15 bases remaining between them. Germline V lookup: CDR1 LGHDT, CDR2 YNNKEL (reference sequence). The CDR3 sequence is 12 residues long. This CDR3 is CASSGLSAGQFF. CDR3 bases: TGTGCCAGCAGCGGGCTTTCGGCGGGTCAGTTCTTC.

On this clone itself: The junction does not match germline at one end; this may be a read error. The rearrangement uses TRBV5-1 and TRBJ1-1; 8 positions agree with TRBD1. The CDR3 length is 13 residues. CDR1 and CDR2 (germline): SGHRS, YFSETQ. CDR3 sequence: CASRVDRGTEAFF. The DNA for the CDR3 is TGCGCCAGCAGGGTCGACAGGGGTACTGAAGCTTTTTTT.

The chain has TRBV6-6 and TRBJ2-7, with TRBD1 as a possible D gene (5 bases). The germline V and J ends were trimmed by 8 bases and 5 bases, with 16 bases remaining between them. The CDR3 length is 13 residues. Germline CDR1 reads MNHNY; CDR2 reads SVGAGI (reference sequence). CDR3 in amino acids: CASGEDTPHEQYF. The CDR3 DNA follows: TGTGCCAGCGGAGAGGACACGCCCCACGAGCAGTACTTC.

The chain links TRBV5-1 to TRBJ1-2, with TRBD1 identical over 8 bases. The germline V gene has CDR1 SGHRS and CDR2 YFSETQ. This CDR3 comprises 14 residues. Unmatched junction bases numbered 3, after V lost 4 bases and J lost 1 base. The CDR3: CASSVGQDNYGYTF. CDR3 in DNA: TGCGCCAGCAGCGTGGGACAGGATAACTATGGCTACACCTTC.

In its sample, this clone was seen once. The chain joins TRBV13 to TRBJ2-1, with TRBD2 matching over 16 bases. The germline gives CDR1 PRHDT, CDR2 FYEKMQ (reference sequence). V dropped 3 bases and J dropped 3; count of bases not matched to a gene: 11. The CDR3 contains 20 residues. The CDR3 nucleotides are TGTGCCAGCAGCTTCACCGGGACTAGCGGGAGGGCCGATAACTACAATGAGCAGTTCTTC. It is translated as CASSFTGTSGRADNYNEQFF. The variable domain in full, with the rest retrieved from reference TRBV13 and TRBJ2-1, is AAGVIQSPRHLIKEKRETATLKCYPIPRHDTVYWYQQGPGQDPQFLISFYEKMQSDKGSIPDRFSAQQFSDYHSELNMSSLELGDSALYFCASSFTGTSGRADNYNEQFFGPGTRLTVL.

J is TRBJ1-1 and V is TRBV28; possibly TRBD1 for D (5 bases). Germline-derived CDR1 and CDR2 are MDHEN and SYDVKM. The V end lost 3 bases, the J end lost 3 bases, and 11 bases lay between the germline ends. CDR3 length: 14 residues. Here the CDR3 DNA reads TGTGCCAGCAGTTTGATTGGGGGGTACACTGAAGCTTTCTTT. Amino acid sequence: CASSLIGGYTEAFF.

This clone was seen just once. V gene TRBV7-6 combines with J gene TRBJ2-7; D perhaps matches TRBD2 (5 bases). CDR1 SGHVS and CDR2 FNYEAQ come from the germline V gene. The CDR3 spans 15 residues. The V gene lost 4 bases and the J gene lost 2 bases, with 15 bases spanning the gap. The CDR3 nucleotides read TGTGCCAGCAGCTCCGCCGACGGGATTACCTACGAGCAGTACTTC. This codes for CASSSADGITYEQYF.

CDR3 protein: CASTGGKSSYEQFF. The CDR3 DNA reads as TGTGCCAGCACGGGCGGGAAGTCCAGTTATGAGCAGTTCTTC. The chain recombines TRBV6-5 with TRBJ2-1; D is perhaps TRBD2 (6 bases). Germline V lookup: CDR1 MNHEY, CDR2 SVGAGI. The CDR3 contains 14 residues. The germline V and J ends were trimmed by 7 bases and 8 bases, with 18 bases remaining between them.

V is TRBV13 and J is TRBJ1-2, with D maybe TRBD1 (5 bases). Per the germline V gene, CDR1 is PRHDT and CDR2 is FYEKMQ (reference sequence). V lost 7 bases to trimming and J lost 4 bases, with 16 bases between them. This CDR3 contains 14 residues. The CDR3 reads CASNMGGLGYGYTF. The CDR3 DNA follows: TGTGCCAGCAACATGGGGGGGTTGGGCTATGGCTACACCTTC.

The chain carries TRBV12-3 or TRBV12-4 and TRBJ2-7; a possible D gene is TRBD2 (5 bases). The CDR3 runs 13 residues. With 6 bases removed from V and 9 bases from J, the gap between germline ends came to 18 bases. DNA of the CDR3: TGTGCCAGCAGCCCCCCCTCCGGGAAGGGGCAGTACTTC. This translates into CASSPPSGKGQYF.

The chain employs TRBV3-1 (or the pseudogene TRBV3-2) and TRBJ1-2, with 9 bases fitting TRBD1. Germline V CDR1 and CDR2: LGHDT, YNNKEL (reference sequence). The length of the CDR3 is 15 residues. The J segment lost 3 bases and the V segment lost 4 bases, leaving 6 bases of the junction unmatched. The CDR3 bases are TGTGCCAGCAGCCTCAACAGGGGGCGCGACTATGGCTACACCTTC. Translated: CASSLNRGRDYGYTF.

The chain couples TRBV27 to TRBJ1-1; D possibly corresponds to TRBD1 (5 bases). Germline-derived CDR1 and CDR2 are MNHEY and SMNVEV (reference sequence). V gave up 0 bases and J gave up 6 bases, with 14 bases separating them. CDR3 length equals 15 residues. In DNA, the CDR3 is TGTGCCAGCAGTTTATCTCGACAGCCGCTATCTGAAGCTTTCTTT. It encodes CASSLSRQPLSEAFF.

The DNA for the CDR3 is TGTGCCAGCAGCTCGTTTAGACAGGGAGCCGAGCTGTTTTTT. Amino acids: CASSSFRQGAELFF. The V gene is TRBV7-2, the J gene TRBJ2-2; 7 positions match TRBD1. V shed 4 bases and J 11 bases; nucleotides not matched to a gene: 10. Germline V CDR1 and CDR2: SGHTA, FQGNSA. The CDR3 loop spans 14 amino acids.

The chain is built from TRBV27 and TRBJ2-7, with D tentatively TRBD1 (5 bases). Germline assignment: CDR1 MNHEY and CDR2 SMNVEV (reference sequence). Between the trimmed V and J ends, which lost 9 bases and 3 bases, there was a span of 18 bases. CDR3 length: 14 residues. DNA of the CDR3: TGTGCCAGAAACGCTTGGACACGCTACTACGAGCAGTACTTC. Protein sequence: CARNAWTRYYEQYF.

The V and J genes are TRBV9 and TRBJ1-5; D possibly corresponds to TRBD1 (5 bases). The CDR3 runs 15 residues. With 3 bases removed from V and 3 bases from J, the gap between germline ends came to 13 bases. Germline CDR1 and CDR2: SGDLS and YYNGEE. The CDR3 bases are TGTGCCAGCAGCGCGGGGACTGCAGACAATCAGCCCCAGCATTTT. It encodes CASSAGTADNQPQHF.

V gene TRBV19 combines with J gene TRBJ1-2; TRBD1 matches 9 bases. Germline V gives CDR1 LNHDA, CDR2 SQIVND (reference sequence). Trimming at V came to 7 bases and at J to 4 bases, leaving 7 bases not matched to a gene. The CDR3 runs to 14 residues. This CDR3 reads CASNLGQGTYGYTF. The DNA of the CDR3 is TGTGCCAGTAATTTAGGACAGGGGACCTATGGCTACACCTTC.

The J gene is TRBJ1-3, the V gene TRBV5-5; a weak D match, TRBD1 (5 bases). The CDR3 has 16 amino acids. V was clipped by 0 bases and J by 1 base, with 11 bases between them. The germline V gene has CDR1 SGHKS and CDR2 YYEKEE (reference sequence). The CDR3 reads CASSLEGRASGNTIYF. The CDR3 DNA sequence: TGTGCCAGCAGCTTGGAAGGCAGGGCGTCTGGAAACACCATATATTTT. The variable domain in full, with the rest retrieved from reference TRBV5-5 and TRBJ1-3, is DAGVTQSPTHLIKTRGQQVTLRCSPISGHKSVSWYQQVLGQGPQFIFQYYEKEERGRGNFPDRFSARQFPNYSSELNVNALLLGDSALYLCASSLEGRASGNTIYFGEGSWLTVV.

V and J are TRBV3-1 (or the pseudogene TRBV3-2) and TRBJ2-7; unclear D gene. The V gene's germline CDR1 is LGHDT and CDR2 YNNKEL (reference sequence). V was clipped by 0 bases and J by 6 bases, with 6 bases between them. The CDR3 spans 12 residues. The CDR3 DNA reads TGTGCCAGCAGCCAAGATCTCAGCGAGCAGTACTTC. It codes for CASSQDLSEQYF.

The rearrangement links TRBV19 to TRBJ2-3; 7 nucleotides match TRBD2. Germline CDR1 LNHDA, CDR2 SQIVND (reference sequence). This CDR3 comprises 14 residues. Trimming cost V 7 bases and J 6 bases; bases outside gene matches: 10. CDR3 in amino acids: CASTARAGADTQYF. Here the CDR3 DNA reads TGTGCCAGTACCGCCCGGGCGGGAGCTGATACGCAGTATTTT.

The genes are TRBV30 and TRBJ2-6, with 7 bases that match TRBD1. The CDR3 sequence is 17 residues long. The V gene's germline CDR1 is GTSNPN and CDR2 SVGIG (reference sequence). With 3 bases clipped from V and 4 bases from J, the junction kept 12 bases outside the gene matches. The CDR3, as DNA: TGTGCCTGGAGACGAGGGCAGGGGGTTCCGGGGGCCAACGTCCTGACTTTC. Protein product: CAWRRGQGVPGANVLTF.

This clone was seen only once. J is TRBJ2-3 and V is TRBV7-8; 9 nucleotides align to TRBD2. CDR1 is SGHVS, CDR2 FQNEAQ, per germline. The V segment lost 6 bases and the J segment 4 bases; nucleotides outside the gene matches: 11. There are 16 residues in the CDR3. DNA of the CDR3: TGTGCCAGCAGTTTCGACTTAGCGGGAGCGGCAGATACGCAGTATTTT. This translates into CASSFDLAGAADTQYF.

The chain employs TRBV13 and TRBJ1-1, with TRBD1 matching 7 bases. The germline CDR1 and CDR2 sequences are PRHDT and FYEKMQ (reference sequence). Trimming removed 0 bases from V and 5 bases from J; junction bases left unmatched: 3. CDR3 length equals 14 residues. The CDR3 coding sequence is TGTGCCAGCAGCTTAGGAGCAGGGGGTACTGAAGCTTTCTTT. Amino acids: CASSLGAGGTEAFF.

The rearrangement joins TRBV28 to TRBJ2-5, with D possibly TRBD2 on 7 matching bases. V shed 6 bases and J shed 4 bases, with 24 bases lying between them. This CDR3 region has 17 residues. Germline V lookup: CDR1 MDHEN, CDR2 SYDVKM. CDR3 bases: TGTGCCAGCAGATTCTCTGGGGCGGGGGCGAAGGGAGAGACCCAGTACTTC. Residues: CASRFSGAGAKGETQYF.

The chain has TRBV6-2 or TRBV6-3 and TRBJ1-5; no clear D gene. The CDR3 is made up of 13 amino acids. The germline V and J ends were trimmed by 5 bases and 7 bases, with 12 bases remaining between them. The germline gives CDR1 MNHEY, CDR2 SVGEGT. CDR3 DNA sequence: TGTGCCAGCAGTGGGCAGAACCGGCAGCCCCAGCATTTT. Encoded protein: CASSGQNRQPQHF.